The text below deals with one T cell receptor (beta chain). No count is logged; frequency rates this clonotype as medium-sized (0.01 to 0.1%). Its antigen target is currently unknown. This sample stems from a study of CXCR3-negative and CXCR3-positive naive CD8 T cells (dated by TCRdb to the late 2010s). With respect to the entire study: In total, roughly 140 million TRB reads were obtained, which works out to roughly 1.5 +/- 0.3 million reads per library. For the TRBV-TRBJ cluster analysis, the naive subsets came from 5 donors, while the memory cells came from 3 donors. The diversity and physicochemical repertoire analyses included under 12 donors pooled from two independent experiments.

For every CD8+ T cell subset, 300,000 cells were flow-sorted straight into RLT lysis buffer, and each subset was sorted in triplicate. To keep memory contaminants out, a stringent definition of naive CD8+ T cells was applied: CD45RO-CCR7+CD27+CD95-. Peripheral blood mononuclear cells were isolated from buffy coats using standard density gradient centrifugation. A FACSAria III was used to flow-sort naive CXCR3-negative and CXCR3-positive CD8+ T cells. Total RNA was extracted from sorted cells with an RNeasy Mini Kit. From the germline V gene, CDR1 is SQVTM and CDR2 is ANQGSEA. From the cysteine through the phenylalanine, the CDR3 covers 13 amino acids. Only the protein is available. General findings and caveats noted by the study authors: Both naive subsets had comparably high repertoire diversity, while memory CD8+ T cells had much lower repertoire diversity. Naive CXCR3-negative and CXCR3-positive cells from the same donor showed similar TRBV-TRBJ usage, whereas memory cells showed distinct patterns. Because CXCR3 expression was partially decreased after cryopreservation, freshly isolated PBMCs were used for most assays. TRB CDR3s from CXCR3-positive naive cells showed higher hydrophobicity (lower Kidera factor 4), lower energy, and higher strength and volume indices than CXCR3-negative naive cells. Because surface CD5, which is linked to self-reactivity in mice, was comparable between the naive subsets, TCR interaction strength was also inferred from TRB CDR3 physicochemical properties.

TCRdb records NextSeq 550 as the sequencer. The Human TCR Profiling Kit (MiLaboratory) was used to make UMI-labeled 5' RACE TRB cDNA libraries. The full amount of extracted RNA was used for cDNA synthesis, and the full amount of resulting cDNA was used for PCR amplification. Libraries were prepared in parallel with an identical number of PCR cycles. The original pipeline was this. With a requirement of at least two reads per UMI, MIGEC and MiXCR extracted about 50,000 +/- 10,000 unique UMI-labeled TRB cDNA molecules per library. An average of approximately 40,000 +/- 10,000 functional in-frame TRB CDR3 nucleotide clonotypes without stop codons was found per library. After each sample was downsampled to 5000 UMI-labeled TRB molecules, VDJtools was used to calculate diversity metrics such as normalized Shannon-Wiener and Chao1. VDJtools was used to calculate clonotype-size-weighted physicochemical properties of the central five CDR3 residues, namely interaction energy, strength, volume and Kidera factor 4. TCRdb reprocessed the raw reads; every CDR3 protein sequence is a single record, and DNA is not supplied. These V and J calls derive from TCRdb rather than the authors' analysis. The sample's table covers about 6,900 distinct CDR3 sequences. 1.4% of the sample belongs to the ten largest clones.

This chain is built from TRBV29-1 and TRBJ2-2. Source material: naive CXCR3+ CD8+ T cells from blood. The intended sense of this specimen's cell subset or site label: CD45RO-CCR7+CD27+CD95- naive CD8+ T cells expressing CXCR3 (TNR3+). The origin of this receptor is a human donor in good health. Some clones in this sample may be carry-over from other donors' samples. The CDR3 corresponds to CSVPAGITGELFF.